This T cell receptor beta chain was obtained from a study of shared clonotypes between healthy human individuals. Study-wide results and limits: Clonotype sharing across donors was expected to vary with sequencing depth.

Germline assignment: CDR1 LGHNA and CDR2 YNFKEQ. V was shortened by 4 bases and J by 5 bases, with 15 bases between the two germline ends. The CDR3 has 15 residues. The sequencing of unsorted PBMC DNA took place on ten immunoSEQ deep assay plates. The table came from immunoSEQ multiplex PCR; TCRdb's copy has only in-frame clones and leaves some out. The data show around 500,000 clones, around 79% seen once. Note on this clone: The antigen remains unidentified. This probably arose from a read error, given a far larger clone one base away.

The sequence derives from a woman in her 40s in good health. Some clones in this sample may be carry-over from other donors' samples. The chain links TRBV4-2 to TRBJ1-5; weak D call: TRBD1 (6 bases). Material for sequencing was PBMCs. CDR3 sequence reads: CASSRDEGGHQPQHF. The CDR3 region has the DNA TGTGCCAGCAGCCGAGATGAGGGGGGCCATCAGCCCCAGCATTTT.